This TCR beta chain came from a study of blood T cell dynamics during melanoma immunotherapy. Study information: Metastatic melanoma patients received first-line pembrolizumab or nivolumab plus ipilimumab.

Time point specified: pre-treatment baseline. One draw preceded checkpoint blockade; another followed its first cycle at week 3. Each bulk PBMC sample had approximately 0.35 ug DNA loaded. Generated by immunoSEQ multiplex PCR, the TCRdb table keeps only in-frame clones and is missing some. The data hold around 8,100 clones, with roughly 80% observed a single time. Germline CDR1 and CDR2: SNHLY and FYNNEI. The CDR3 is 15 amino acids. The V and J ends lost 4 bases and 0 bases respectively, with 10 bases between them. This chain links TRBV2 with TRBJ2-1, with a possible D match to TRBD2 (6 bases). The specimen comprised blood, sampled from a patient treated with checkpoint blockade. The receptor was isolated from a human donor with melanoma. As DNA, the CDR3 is TGTGCCAGCAGTGGAGGGACTGTCTCCTACAATGAGCAGTTCTTC. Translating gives CASSGGTVSYNEQFF.